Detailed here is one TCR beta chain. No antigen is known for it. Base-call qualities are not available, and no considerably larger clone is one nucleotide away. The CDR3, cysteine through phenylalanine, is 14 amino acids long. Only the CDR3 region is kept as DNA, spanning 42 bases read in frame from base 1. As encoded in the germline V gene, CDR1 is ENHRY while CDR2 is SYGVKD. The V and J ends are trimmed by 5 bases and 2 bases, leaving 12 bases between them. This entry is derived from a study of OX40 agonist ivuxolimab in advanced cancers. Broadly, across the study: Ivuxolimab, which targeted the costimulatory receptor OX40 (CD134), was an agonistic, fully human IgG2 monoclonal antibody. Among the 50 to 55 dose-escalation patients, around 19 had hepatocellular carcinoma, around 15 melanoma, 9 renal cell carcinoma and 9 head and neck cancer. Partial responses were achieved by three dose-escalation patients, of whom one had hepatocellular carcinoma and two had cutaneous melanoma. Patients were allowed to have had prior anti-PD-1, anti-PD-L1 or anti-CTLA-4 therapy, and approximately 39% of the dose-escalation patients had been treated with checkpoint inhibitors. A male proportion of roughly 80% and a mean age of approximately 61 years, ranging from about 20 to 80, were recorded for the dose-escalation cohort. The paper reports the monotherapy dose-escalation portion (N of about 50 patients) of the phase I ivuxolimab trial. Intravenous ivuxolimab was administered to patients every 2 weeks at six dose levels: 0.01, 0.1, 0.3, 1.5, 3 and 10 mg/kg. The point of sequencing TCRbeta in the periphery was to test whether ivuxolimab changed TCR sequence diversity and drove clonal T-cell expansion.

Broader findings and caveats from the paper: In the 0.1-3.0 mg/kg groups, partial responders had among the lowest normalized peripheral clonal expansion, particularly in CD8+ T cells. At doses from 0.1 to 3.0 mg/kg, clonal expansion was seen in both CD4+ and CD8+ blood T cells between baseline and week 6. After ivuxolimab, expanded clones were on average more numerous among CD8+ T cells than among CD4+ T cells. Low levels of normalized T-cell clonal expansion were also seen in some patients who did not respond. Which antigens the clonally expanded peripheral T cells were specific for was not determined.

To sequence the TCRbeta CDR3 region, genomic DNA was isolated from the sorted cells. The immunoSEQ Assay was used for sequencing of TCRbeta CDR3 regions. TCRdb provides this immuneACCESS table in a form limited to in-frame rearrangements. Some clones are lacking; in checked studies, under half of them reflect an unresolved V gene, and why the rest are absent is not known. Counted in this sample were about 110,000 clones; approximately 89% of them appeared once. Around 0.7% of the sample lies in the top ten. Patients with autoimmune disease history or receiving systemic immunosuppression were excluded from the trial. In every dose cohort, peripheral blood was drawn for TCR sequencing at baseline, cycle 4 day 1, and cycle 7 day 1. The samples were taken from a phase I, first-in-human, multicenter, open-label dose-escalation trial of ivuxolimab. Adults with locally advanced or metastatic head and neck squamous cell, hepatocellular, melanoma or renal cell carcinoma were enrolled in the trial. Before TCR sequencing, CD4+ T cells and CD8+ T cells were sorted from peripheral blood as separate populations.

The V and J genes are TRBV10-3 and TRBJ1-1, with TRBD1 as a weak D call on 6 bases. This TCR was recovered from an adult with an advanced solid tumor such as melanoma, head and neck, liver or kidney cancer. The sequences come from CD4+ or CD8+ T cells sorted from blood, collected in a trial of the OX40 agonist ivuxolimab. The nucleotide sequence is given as TGTGCCATCAGTCCCAGGGACACTAACACTGAAGCTTTCTTT. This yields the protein CAISPRDTNTEAFF.